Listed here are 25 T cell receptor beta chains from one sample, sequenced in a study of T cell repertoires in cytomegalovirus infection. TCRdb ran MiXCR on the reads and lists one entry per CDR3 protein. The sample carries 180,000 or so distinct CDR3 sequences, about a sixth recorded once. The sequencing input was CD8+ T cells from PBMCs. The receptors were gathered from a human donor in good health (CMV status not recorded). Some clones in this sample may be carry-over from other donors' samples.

The chain's CDR3 is CSAPGGVTGRVYNEQFF. CDR3 sequence (DNA): TGCAGTGCCCCAGGGGGGGTGACAGGGAGGGTATACAATGAGCAGTTCTTC. This chain links TRBV20-1 with TRBJ2-1, with D tentatively TRBD1 or TRBD2 (7 bases each). Germline loops: CDR1 DFQATT, CDR2 SNEGSKA (reference sequence). The germline V and J ends were trimmed by 6 bases and 4 bases, with 25 bases remaining between them. This CDR3 comprises 17 residues.

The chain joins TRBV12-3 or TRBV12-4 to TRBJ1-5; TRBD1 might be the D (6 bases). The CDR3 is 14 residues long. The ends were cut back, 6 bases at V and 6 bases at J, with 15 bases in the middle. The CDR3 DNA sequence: TGTGCCAGCAGCGCCAGGGGCCGGAGTCAGCCCCAGCATTTT. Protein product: CASSARGRSQPQHF.

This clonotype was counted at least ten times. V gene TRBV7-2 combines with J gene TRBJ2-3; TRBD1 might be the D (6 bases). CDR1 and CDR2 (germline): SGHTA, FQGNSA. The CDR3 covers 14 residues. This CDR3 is CVNYRPGGTDTQYF. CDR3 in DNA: TGTGTCAATTATCGGCCAGGGGGCACAGATACGCAGTATTTT.

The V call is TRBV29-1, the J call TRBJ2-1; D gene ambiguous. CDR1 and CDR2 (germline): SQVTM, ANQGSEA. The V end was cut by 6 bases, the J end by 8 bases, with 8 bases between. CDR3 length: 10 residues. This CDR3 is CSVSGYEQFF. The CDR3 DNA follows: TGCAGCGTCTCGGGCTATGAGCAGTTCTTC.

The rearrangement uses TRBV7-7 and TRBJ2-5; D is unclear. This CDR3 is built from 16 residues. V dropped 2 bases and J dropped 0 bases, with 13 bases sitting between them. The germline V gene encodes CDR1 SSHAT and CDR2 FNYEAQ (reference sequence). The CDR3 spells CASSLRITEYQETQYF. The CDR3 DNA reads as TGTGCCAGCAGCTTACGCATAACCGAGTACCAAGAGACCCAGTACTTC.

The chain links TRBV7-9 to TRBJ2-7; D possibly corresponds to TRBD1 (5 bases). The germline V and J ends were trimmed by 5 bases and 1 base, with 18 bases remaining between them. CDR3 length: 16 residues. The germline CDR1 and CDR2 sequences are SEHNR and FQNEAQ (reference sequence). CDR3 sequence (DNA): TGTGCCAGCAGCCCGCCAGAGACAGCAATGTCCTACGAGCAGTACTTC. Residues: CASSPPETAMSYEQYF.

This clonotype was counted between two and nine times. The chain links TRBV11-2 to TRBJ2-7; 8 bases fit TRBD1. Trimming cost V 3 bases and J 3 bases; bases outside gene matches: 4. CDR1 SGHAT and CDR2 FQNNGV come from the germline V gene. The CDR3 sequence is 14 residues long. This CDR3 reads CASSFGQGIYEQYF. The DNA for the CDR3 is TGTGCCAGCAGCTTTGGACAGGGAATCTACGAGCAGTACTTC.

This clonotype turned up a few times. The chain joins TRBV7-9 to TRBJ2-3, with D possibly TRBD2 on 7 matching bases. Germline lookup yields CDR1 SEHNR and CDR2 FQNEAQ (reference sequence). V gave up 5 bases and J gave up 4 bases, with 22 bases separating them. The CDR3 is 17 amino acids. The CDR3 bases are TGTGCCAGCAGCGGACAGAGGGCTAGCGGATCTTCAGATACGCAGTATTTT. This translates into CASSGQRASGSSDTQYF. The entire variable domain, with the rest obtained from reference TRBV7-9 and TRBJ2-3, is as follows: DTGVSQNPRHKITKRGQNVTFRCDPISEHNRLYWYRQTLGQGPEFLTYFQNEAQLEKSRLLSDRFSAERPKGSFSTLEIQRTEQGDSAMYLCASSGQRASGSSDTQYFGPGTRLTVL.

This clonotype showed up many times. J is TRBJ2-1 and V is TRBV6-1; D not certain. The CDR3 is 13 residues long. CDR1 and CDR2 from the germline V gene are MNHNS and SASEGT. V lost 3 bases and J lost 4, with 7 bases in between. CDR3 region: CASSDRWYNEQFF. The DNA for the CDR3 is TGTGCCAGCAGTGACCGATGGTACAATGAGCAGTTCTTC.

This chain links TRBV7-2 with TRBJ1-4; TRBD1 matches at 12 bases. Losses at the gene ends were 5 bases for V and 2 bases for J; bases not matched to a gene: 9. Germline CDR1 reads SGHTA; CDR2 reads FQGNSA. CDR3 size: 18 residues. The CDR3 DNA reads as TGTGCCAGCAGCCCTCACCGGGACAGGGGGCTCACTAATGAAAAACTGTTTTTT. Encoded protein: CASSPHRDRGLTNEKLFF.

The CDR3: CASSQDLLRAGTEAFF. The CDR3 DNA is TGCGCCAGCAGCCAAGATCTCCTCAGGGCGGGCACTGAAGCTTTCTTT. The V call is TRBV4-3, the J call TRBJ1-1; weak D call: TRBD1 (5 bases). V lost 0 bases and J lost 4, with 15 bases in between. The V gene's germline CDR1 is LGHNA and CDR2 YSLEER. The CDR3 is 16 residues long.

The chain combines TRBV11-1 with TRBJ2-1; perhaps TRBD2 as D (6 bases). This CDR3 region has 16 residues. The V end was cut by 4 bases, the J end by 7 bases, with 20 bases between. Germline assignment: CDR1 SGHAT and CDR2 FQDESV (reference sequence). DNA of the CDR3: TGTGCCAGCAGCTCAACCGGGGCGCCTCGGGGGAATGAGCAGTTCTTC. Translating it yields CASSSTGAPRGNEQFF.

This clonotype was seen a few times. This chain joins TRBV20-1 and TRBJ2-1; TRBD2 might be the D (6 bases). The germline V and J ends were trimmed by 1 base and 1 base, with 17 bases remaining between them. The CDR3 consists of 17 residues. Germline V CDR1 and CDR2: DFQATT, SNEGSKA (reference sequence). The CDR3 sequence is CSARGGSEGTSYNEQFF. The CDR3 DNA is TGCAGTGCTAGAGGTGGTAGTGAGGGGACTTCCTACAATGAGCAGTTCTTC.

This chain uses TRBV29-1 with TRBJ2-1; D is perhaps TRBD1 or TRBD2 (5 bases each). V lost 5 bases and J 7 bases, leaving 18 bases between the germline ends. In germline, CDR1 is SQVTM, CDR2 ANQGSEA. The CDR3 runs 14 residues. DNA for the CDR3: TGCAGCGTTCGGGGCGGGCGACACCCGAATGAGCAGTTCTTC. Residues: CSVRGGRHPNEQFF.

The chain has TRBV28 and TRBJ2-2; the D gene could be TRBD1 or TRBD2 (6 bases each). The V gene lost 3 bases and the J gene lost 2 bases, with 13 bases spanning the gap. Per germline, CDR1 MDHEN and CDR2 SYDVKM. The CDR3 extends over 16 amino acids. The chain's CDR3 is CASSFDRRGNTGELFF. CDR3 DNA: TGTGCCAGCAGTTTTGACAGGAGGGGCAACACCGGGGAGCTGTTTTTT.

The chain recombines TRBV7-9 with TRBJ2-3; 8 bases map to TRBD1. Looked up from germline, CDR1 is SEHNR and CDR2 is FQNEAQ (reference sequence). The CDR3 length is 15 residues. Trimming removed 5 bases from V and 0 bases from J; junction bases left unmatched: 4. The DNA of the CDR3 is TGTGCCAGCAGCCGTAGGACAGGGAGCACAGATACGCAGTATTTT. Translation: CASSRRTGSTDTQYF.

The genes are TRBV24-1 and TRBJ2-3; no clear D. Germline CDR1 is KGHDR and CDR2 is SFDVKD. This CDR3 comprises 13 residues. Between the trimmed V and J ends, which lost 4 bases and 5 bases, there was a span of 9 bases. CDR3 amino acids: CATSEVGKDTQYF. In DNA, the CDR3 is TGTGCCACCAGTGAAGTAGGGAAAGATACGCAGTATTTT.

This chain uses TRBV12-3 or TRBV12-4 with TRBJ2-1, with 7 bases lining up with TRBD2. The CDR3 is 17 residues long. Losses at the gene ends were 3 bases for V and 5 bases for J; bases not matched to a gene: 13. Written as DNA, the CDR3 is TGTGCCAGCAGTTTCCGGTTGAGCGGGGCCTACGACAATGAGCAGTTCTTC. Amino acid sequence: CASSFRLSGAYDNEQFF.

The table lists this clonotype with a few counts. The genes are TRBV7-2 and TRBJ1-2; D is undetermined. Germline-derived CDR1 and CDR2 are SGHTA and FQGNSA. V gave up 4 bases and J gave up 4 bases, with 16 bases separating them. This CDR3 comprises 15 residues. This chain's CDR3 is CASSSADFFLYGYTF. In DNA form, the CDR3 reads TGTGCCAGCAGCTCCGCGGATTTTTTCCTCTATGGCTACACCTTC. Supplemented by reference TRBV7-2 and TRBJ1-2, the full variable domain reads GAGVSQSPSNKVTEKGKDVELRCDPISGHTALYWYRQSLGQGLEFLIYFQGNSAPDKSGLPSDRFSAERTGGSVSTLTIQRTQQEDSAVYLCASSSADFFLYGYTFGSGTRLTVV.

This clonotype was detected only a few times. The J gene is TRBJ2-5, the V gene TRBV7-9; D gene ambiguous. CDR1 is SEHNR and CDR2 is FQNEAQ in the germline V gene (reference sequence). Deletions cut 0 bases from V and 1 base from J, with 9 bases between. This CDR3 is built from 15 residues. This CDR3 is CASSLAPRLQETQYF. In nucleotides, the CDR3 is TGTGCCAGCAGCTTAGCGCCGCGACTCCAAGAGACCCAGTACTTC.

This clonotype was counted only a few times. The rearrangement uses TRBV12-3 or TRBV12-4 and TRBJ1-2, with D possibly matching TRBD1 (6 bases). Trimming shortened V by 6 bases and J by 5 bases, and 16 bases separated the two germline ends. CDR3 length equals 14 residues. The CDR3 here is CASSRNTGFYGYTF. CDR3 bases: TGTGCCAGCAGCCGAAACACAGGGTTTTATGGCTACACCTTC.

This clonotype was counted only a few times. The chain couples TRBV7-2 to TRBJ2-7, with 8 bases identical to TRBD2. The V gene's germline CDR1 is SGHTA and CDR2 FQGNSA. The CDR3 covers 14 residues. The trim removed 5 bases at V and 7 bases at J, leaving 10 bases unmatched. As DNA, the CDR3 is TGTGCCAGCAGCGTACATCCGGGGGGGACGGAGCAGTACTTC. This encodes CASSVHPGGTEQYF.

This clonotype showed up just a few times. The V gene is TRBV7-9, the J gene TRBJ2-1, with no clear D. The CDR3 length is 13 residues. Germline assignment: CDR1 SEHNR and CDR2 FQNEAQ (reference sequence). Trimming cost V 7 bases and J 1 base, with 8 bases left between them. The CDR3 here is CASINGSYNEQFF. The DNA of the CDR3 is TGTGCCAGCATTAACGGATCCTACAATGAGCAGTTCTTC.

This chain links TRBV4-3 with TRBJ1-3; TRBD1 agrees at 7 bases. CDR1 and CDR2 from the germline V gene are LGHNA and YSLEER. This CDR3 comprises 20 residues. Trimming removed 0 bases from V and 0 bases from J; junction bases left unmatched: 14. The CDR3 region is CASSQDYGRDSLFSGNTIYF. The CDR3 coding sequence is TGCGCCAGCAGCCAAGATTATGGAAGGGACAGCCTATTCTCTGGAAACACCATATATTTT.

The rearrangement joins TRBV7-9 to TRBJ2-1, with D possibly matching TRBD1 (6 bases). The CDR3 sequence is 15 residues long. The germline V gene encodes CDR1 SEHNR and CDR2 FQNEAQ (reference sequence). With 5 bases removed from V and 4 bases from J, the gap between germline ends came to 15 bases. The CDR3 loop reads CASSPWDTTYNEQFF. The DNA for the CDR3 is TGTGCCAGCAGCCCATGGGACACTACTTACAATGAGCAGTTCTTC.